Below, 3 T cell receptor beta chains from the same sample are listed, as sequenced in a study of blood T cell repertoires in COVID-19. TCRdb's table, derived via immunoSEQ multiplex PCR, lists solely in-frame clones and lacks some. This table has around 250,000 clones, approximately 85% appearing once. The sequenced sample was PBMCs or T cells enriched from blood (not recorded which). The origin of the receptors is a woman aged 50 to 60 who had recovered from COVID-19.

The V and J genes are TRBV28 and TRBJ2-2, with a tentative D call TRBD2 (6 bases). Germline lookup yields CDR1 MDHEN and CDR2 SYDVKM. V was shortened by 6 bases and J by 1 base, with 9 bases between the two germline ends. The CDR3 runs to 14 residues. In DNA form, the CDR3 reads TGTGCCAGCAGGGGGGGAGGGAACACCGGGGAGCTGTTTTTT. Amino acids: CASRGGGNTGELFF. Full variable domain (missing parts from reference TRBV28 and TRBJ2-2): DVKVTQSSRYLVKRTGEKVFLECVQDMDHENMFWYRQDPGLGLRLIYFSYDVKMKEKGDIPEGYSVSREKKERFSLILESASTNQTSMYLCASRGGGNTGELFFGEGSRLTVL.

The rearrangement uses TRBV7-6 and TRBJ2-3; D gene ambiguous. V was cut by 2 bases and J by 4 bases, with 13 bases left in between. The CDR3 runs 15 residues. CDR1 SGHVS and CDR2 FNYEAQ come from the germline V gene. Here the CDR3 DNA reads TGTGCCAGCAGCTTAAATGCCTTACAGTCAGATACGCAGTATTTT. The encoded protein is CASSLNALQSDTQYF.

The chain links TRBV5-1 to TRBJ2-2, with D possibly being TRBD1 (5 bases). Germline V CDR1 and CDR2: SGHRS, YFSETQ. Trimming cost V 2 bases and J 4 bases, with 6 bases left between them. This CDR3 has 13 residues. The CDR3: CASSFGATGELFF. DNA of the CDR3: TGCGCCAGCAGCTTTGGGGCCACCGGGGAGCTGTTTTTT.